These 6 T cell receptor beta chains were sequenced from one sample in a study of blood T cell repertoires in COVID-19. The table came from immunoSEQ multiplex PCR; TCRdb's copy has only in-frame clones and leaves some out. The sample records 130,000 to 150,000 clones, approximately 85% being singletons. The specimen sequenced was peripheral blood. These TCRs come from a woman aged 55-69 years with COVID-19, enrolled during active disease.

The J gene is TRBJ2-3, the V gene TRBV5-6, with TRBD2 matching 14 bases. V lost 3 bases to trimming and J lost 1 base; unmatched junction nucleotides: 1. The CDR3 is 16 amino acids. The germline V gene encodes CDR1 SGHDT and CDR2 YYEEEE. The CDR3 coding sequence is TGTGCCAGCAGCTGGGGACTAGCGGGGGGCACAGATACGCAGTATTTT. This codes for CASSWGLAGGTDTQYF. Looking up the rest from reference TRBV5-6 and TRBJ2-3 gives the full variable domain: DAGVTQSPTHLIKTRGQQVTLRCSPKSGHDTVSWYQQALGQGPQFIFQYYEEEERQRGNFPDRFSGHQFPNYSSELNVNALLLGDSALYLCASSWGLAGGTDTQYFGPGTRLTVL.

The genes are TRBV19 and TRBJ2-5, with 10 bases matching TRBD1. The V gene's germline CDR1 is LNHDA and CDR2 SQIVND (reference sequence). V trimming: 2 bases; J trimming: 5 bases; junction bases outside the gene matches: 2. The CDR3 totals 14 residues. CDR3 bases: TGTGCCAGTAGTATACCGGGACAGGGGGAGACCCAGTACTTC. Translation: CASSIPGQGETQYF.

V gene TRBV27 combines with J gene TRBJ2-1, with 10 bases lining up with TRBD1. The length of the CDR3 is 18 residues. V was clipped by 0 bases and J by 4 bases; unmatched bases: 9. Germline CDR1 and CDR2: MNHEY and SMNVEV (reference sequence). DNA of the CDR3: TGTGCCAGCAGTTTATCAGGCGAGGGACAGGGGCCATACAATGAGCAGTTCTTC. Translating it yields CASSLSGEGQGPYNEQFF.

This chain connects TRBV9 to TRBJ2-1; TRBD1 agrees at 7 bases. Germline V gene sequence: CDR1 SGDLS, CDR2 YYNGEE. The CDR3 runs to 20 residues. V gave up 0 bases and J gave up 0 bases; unmatched junction bases: 15. Written as DNA, the CDR3 is TGTGCCAGCAGCGTAGCCGGTCCCGGGACAGATTATAACTCCTACAATGAGCAGTTCTTC. Its translation: CASSVAGPGTDYNSYNEQFF.

The chain recombines TRBV29-1 with TRBJ1-1, with 7 positions matching TRBD1. V trimming: 4 bases; J trimming: 7 bases; junction bases outside the gene matches: 6. This CDR3 is built from 12 residues. Germline V gene lookup returns CDR1 SQVTM and CDR2 ANQGSEA. CDR3 amino acids: CSVADRDVEAFF. In DNA form, the CDR3 reads TGCAGCGTTGCCGACAGGGACGTTGAAGCTTTCTTT.

This chain links TRBV4-1 with TRBJ2-1, with 8 bases that match TRBD1. V gave up 1 base and J gave up 7 bases; unmatched junction bases: 6. The CDR3 has 15 amino acids. Germline-derived CDR1 and CDR2 are MGHRA and YSYEKL. As DNA, the CDR3 is TGCGCCAGCAGCCAAGGACAGGGGAAAGCGAATGAGCAGTTCTTC. Protein product: CASSQGQGKANEQFF.